This section outlines one TCR beta chain sequence together with its context. Other DNA variants within this sample encode the same CDR3. Authors' analysis steps: The authors estimated nucleated cell counts from reference gene primer amplification. The data were produced by immunoSEQ multiplex PCR, yet TCRdb's version contains in-frame clones alone and is incomplete. V and J calls and clone size are copied from that table; D and trimming were computed from the DNA. The table lists 84,000 or so clones, around 82% of them singletons. The CDR3 runs to 14 residues. Trimming took off 0 bases at V and 5 bases at J, with 14 bases between the two ends. CDR1 and CDR2 (germline): GTSNPN, SVGIG (reference sequence). These data come from a study of blood T cell repertoires in COVID-19. Study-level information: Acute-phase and convalescent COVID-19 samples originated in the United States, Italy and Spain. Sources were T cells, B-cell-depleted T cells, or PBMCs; the material itself was cDNA or gDNA.

This chain connects TRBV30 to TRBJ2-7, with D possibly matching TRBD1 (6 bases). The origin of this receptor is a man older than 75 with active or convalescent COVID-19. The sequencing sample was made of peripheral blood. The chain's CDR3 is CAWSVLVRGDEQYF. The CDR3, as DNA: TGTGCCTGGAGTGTACTGGTCAGGGGAGACGAGCAGTACTTC.